This is a list of T cell receptor beta chains from one sample in a study of T-cell reconstitution after alpha-beta-depleted transplantation in children. TCRdb reprocessed the PCR reads via MiXCR and lists one record per CDR3 protein. The table includes 580,000 or so distinct CDR3 sequences, roughly 23% detected once. Sequencing was performed on PBMCs, mostly from graft donor cells, taken 360 days after TCRalphabeta/CD19-depleted stem cell transplant. All receptors derive from a boy under two years old who had a stem cell transplant for acute myeloid leukemia, so the T cells may come from the graft donor. The CDR3 runs from the conserved cysteine through the conserved F or W. The D gene is left open where the match is weak. Only part of the rows carry a size: once, few, many, or a class if the clone is expanded.

clone size | D gene | J gene | V gene | CDR3 protein | CDR3 DNA
- | - | TRBJ2-2 | TRBV9 | CASSVSGELFF | TGTGCCAGCAGCGTTTCCGGGGAGCTGTTTTTT
- | TRBD2 | TRBJ2-5 | TRBV20-1 | CSARTGTRRETQYF | TGCAGTGCTAGGACCGGGACTAGGAGAGAGACCCAGTACTTC
few | TRBD1 | TRBJ2-3 | TRBV5-1 | CASTPDRGSDTQYF | TGCGCCAGCACGCCGGACAGGGGATCAGATACGCAGTATTTT
- | - | TRBJ1-3 | TRBV12-3/TRBV12-4 | CASSFEGTIYF | TGTGCCAGCAGTTTCGAGGGGACCATATATTTT
- | TRBD1 | TRBJ1-4 | TRBV4-1 | CASSQELTGGRTEKLFF | TGCGCCAGCAGCCAAGAACTTACAGGGGGTAGGACTGAAAAACTGTTTTTT
few | - | TRBJ2-7 | TRBV15 | CATRTDSYEQYF | TGTGCCACCAGGACGGATAGCTACGAGCAGTACTTC
few | TRBD2 | TRBJ2-5 | TRBV7-2 | CASSLGLAGGLLQETQYF | TGTGCCAGCAGCTTAGGGCTAGCGGGGGGCCTACTCCAAGAGACCCAGTACTTC
many | - | TRBJ2-1 | TRBV7-2 | CASSPTSYNEQFF | TGTGCCAGCAGCCCGACCTCCTACAATGAGCAGTTCTTC
few | - | TRBJ2-5 | TRBV6-5 | CASSSRAYQETQYF | TGTGCCAGCAGTTCTAGGGCCTACCAAGAGACCCAGTACTTC
few | - | TRBJ1-1 | TRBV6-5 | CASSYSTGPGAFF | TGTGCCAGCAGTTACTCGACGGGCCCCGGAGCTTTCTTT
- | - | TRBJ1-1 | TRBV4-3 | CASSQDNGVNTEAFF | TGCGCCAGCAGCCAAGATAACGGGGTGAACACTGAAGCTTTCTTT
many | - | TRBJ2-1 | TRBV7-2 | CASSITSFEQFF | TGTGCCAGCAGCATAACTAGCTTCGAGCAGTTCTTC
- | - | TRBJ2-7 | TRBV4-3 | CASSQGAAGAYEQYF | TGCGCCAGCAGCCAAGGGGCGGCAGGAGCCTACGAGCAGTACTTC
- | - | TRBJ2-6 | TRBV25-1 | CASSKGGASGANVLTF | TGTGCCAGCAGTAAAGGGGGGGCCTCTGGGGCCAACGTCCTGACTTTC
many | - | TRBJ1-6 | TRBV9 | CASSVGGSRSYNSPLHF | TGTGCCAGCAGCGTAGGGGGTTCTCGCTCCTATAATTCACCCCTCCACTTT
- | - | TRBJ2-1 | TRBV11-2 | CASSLSSSSNEQFF | TGTGCCAGCAGCTTATCATCTAGCAGTAATGAGCAGTTCTTC
- | - | TRBJ2-7 | TRBV5-6 | CASSWTTNEQYF | TGTGCCAGCAGCTGGACGACTAACGAGCAGTACTTC
- | - | TRBJ2-5 | TRBV4-3 | CASSQDQQETQYF | TGCGCCAGCAGCCAAGATCAGCAAGAGACCCAGTACTTC
- | - | TRBJ2-5 | TRBV4-1 | CASSQVGAGSPGLMTQYF | TGCGCCAGCAGCCAAGTGGGGGCGGGTAGCCCGGGTTTGATGACCCAGTACTTC
- | - | TRBJ1-1 | TRBV29-1 | CSVMDSRFAFF | TGCAGCGTGATGGACAGTAGGTTTGCTTTCTTT
many | - | TRBJ2-2 | TRBV4-3 | CASSQDLAGELFF | TGCGCCAGCAGCCAAGATTTGGCCGGGGAGCTGTTTTTT
many | TRBD2 | TRBJ2-3 | TRBV20-1 | CSARDRTGGALDTQYF | TGCAGTGCTAGAGATCGTACGGGGGGGGCCTTAGATACGCAGTATTTT
few | TRBD2 | TRBJ2-7 | TRBV7-2 | CASSLIGRTYEQYF | TGTGCCAGCAGCTTAATCGGGAGGACCTACGAGCAGTACTTC
- | TRBD1 | TRBJ1-1 | TRBV29-1 | CSIGQGGTEAFF | TGCAGCATAGGGCAGGGGGGGACTGAAGCTTTCTTT
few | TRBD1 | TRBJ2-7 | TRBV20-1 | CSATTGIDPLEQYF | TGCAGTGCTACGACAGGGATTGACCCGCTCGAGCAGTACTTC
few | - | TRBJ2-1 | TRBV20-1 | CSARDLNTGGPDNEQFF | TGCAGTGCTAGAGACCTCAACACCGGGGGGCCTGATAATGAGCAGTTCTTC
- | - | TRBJ2-5 | TRBV15 | CATSRHLQETQYF | TGTGCCACCAGCAGACACCTCCAAGAGACCCAGTACTTC